Listed below are T cell receptor beta chains from one sample, sequenced in a study of blood T cell repertoires in COVID-19. The protocol was immunoSEQ multiplex PCR, while the TCRdb copy is restricted to in-frame clones and leaves out a portion. The table lists hundreds of thousands of clones, roughly 85% of them singletons. Material for sequencing was peripheral blood. These receptors came from a human donor in a cohort sampled during active COVID-19. The CDR3 runs from the conserved cysteine through the conserved F or W. The order of the fields is D gene, J gene, V gene, clone size, CDR3 protein, CDR3 DNA. A D gene is named only where the DNA matches it firmly. Clone size is stated in some rows and not others, as once, few, many or a class when expanded.

d_gene: TRBD1; j_gene: TRBJ2-3; v_gene: TRBV28; abundance: NA; CDR3aa: CASSSGQGARTDTQYF; CDR3nt: TGTGCCAGCAGTTCCGGACAGGGGGCGCGGACAGATACGCAGTATTTT
d_gene: TRBD2; j_gene: TRBJ2-1; v_gene: TRBV2; abundance: NA; CDR3aa: CASSGTLAGRGFF; CDR3nt: TGTGCCAGCAGTGGGACACTAGCGGGCAGGGGGTTCTTC
d_gene: NA; j_gene: TRBJ1-3; v_gene: TRBV9; abundance: NA; CDR3aa: CASSVGPESGNTIYF; CDR3nt: TGTGCCAGCAGCGTAGGTCCTGAGTCTGGAAACACCATATATTTT
d_gene: NA; j_gene: TRBJ1-5; v_gene: TRBV2; abundance: NA; CDR3aa: CASSDRANQPQHF; CDR3nt: TGTGCCAGCAGTGACAGGGCTAATCAGCCCCAGCATTTT
d_gene: NA; j_gene: TRBJ1-2; v_gene: TRBV7-6; abundance: NA; CDR3aa: CASSPGLRGGYTF; CDR3nt: TGTGCCAGCAGCCCCGGACTCCGAGGTGGCTACACCTTC
d_gene: TRBD1; j_gene: TRBJ2-7; v_gene: TRBV24-1; abundance: once; CDR3aa: CATSASLGTGVYEQYF; CDR3nt: TGTGCCACCAGTGCCTCCCTCGGGACAGGGGTCTACGAGCAGTACTTC
d_gene: TRBD1; j_gene: TRBJ1-1; v_gene: TRBV7-9; abundance: NA; CDR3aa: CASSLWTGGNTEAFF; CDR3nt: TGTGCCAGCAGCCTATGGACAGGGGGGAACACTGAAGCTTTCTTT
d_gene: NA; j_gene: TRBJ2-7; v_gene: TRBV29-1; abundance: NA; CDR3aa: CSVEDRVLRADPYEQYF; CDR3nt: TGCAGCGTTGAAGATCGGGTCTTGCGGGCAGACCCCTACGAGCAGTACTTC
d_gene: NA; j_gene: TRBJ1-6; v_gene: TRBV2; abundance: NA; CDR3aa: CASRTGSSYNSPLHF; CDR3nt: TGTGCCAGCAGAACAGGGAGCTCCTATAATTCACCCCTCCACTTT
d_gene: NA; j_gene: TRBJ2-4; v_gene: TRBV5-6; abundance: NA; CDR3aa: CASSRQVLKNIQYF; CDR3nt: TGTGCCAGCAGCCGACAGGTACTCAAAAACATTCAGTACTTC
d_gene: TRBD2; j_gene: TRBJ2-1; v_gene: TRBV9; abundance: NA; CDR3aa: CASSVAGGGGNNEQFF; CDR3nt: TGTGCCAGCAGCGTAGCTGGAGGCGGGGGGAACAATGAGCAGTTCTTC
d_gene: TRBD2; j_gene: TRBJ2-1; v_gene: TRBV7-3; abundance: NA; CDR3aa: CASSLTMAGGKNEQFF; CDR3nt: TGTGCCAGCAGCTTAACGATGGCGGGGGGAAAGAATGAGCAGTTCTTC
d_gene: NA; j_gene: TRBJ2-6; v_gene: TRBV2; abundance: NA; CDR3aa: CASSQGPSGANVLTF; CDR3nt: TGTGCCAGCAGTCAGGGTCCCTCTGGGGCCAACGTCCTGACTTTC
d_gene: TRBD1; j_gene: TRBJ2-3; v_gene: TRBV10-3; abundance: NA; CDR3aa: CAPTGQYTDTQYF; CDR3nt: TGTGCCCCGACGGGACAGTACACAGATACGCAGTATTTT
d_gene: TRBD1; j_gene: TRBJ2-7; v_gene: TRBV7-2; abundance: NA; CDR3aa: CASSSGQGRPYEQYF; CDR3nt: TGTGCCAGCAGCTCTGGACAGGGGAGGCCTTACGAGCAGTACTTC
d_gene: TRBD1; j_gene: TRBJ1-2; v_gene: TRBV5-1; abundance: NA; CDR3aa: CASSTLPEGARGYTF; CDR3nt: TGCGCCAGCAGCACCCTACCCGAGGGGGCTCGGGGCTACACCTTC
d_gene: NA; j_gene: TRBJ1-1; v_gene: TRBV12-3/TRBV12-4; abundance: NA; CDR3aa: CASSLEGEVAFF; CDR3nt: TGTGCCAGCAGTTTAGAAGGGGAGGTGGCTTTCTTT
d_gene: NA; j_gene: TRBJ1-2; v_gene: TRBV18; abundance: NA; CDR3aa: CASSPPTGYGYTF; CDR3nt: TGTGCCAGCTCACCACCAACAGGGTATGGCTACACCTTC
d_gene: TRBD1; j_gene: TRBJ2-7; v_gene: TRBV11-1; abundance: NA; CDR3aa: CASSLVSGQGSYEQYF; CDR3nt: TGTGCCAGCAGCTTAGTCTCGGGACAGGGTTCCTACGAGCAGTACTTC
d_gene: NA; j_gene: TRBJ2-7; v_gene: TRBV6-5; abundance: NA; CDR3aa: CASSYVPADEQYF; CDR3nt: TGTGCCAGCAGTTACGTGCCCGCGGACGAGCAGTACTTC
d_gene: NA; j_gene: TRBJ1-4; v_gene: TRBV24-1; abundance: NA; CDR3aa: CATSEASGEANEKLFF; CDR3nt: TGTGCCACCAGTGAGGCAAGCGGCGAGGCTAATGAAAAACTGTTTTTT
d_gene: TRBD2; j_gene: TRBJ2-3; v_gene: TRBV9; abundance: once; CDR3aa: CASSVTSGGYTQYF; CDR3nt: TGTGCCAGCAGCGTAACTAGCGGGGGTTATACGCAGTATTTT
d_gene: NA; j_gene: TRBJ1-5; v_gene: TRBV3-1/TRBV3-2; abundance: NA; CDR3aa: CASSQGQGRGTPQHF; CDR3nt: TGTGCCAGCAGCCAAGGTCAGGGGCGGGGGACGCCCCAGCATTTT
d_gene: NA; j_gene: TRBJ2-3; v_gene: TRBV15; abundance: NA; CDR3aa: CATSRALGGNTDTQYF; CDR3nt: TGTGCCACCAGCAGAGCCTTGGGGGGTAACACAGATACGCAGTATTTT
d_gene: TRBD1; j_gene: TRBJ1-2; v_gene: TRBV7-3; abundance: NA; CDR3aa: CASSLTLSRGSANFYGYTF; CDR3nt: TGTGCCAGCAGCTTAACGTTGTCCAGGGGGTCTGCGAACTTCTATGGCTACACCTTC
d_gene: NA; j_gene: TRBJ1-2; v_gene: TRBV11-2; abundance: NA; CDR3aa: CASSLVTGSAYGYTF; CDR3nt: TGTGCCAGCAGCTTAGTAACCGGGTCAGCCTATGGCTACACCTTC
d_gene: TRBD2; j_gene: TRBJ2-2; v_gene: TRBV5-1; abundance: NA; CDR3aa: CASSLEPGLAGTGELFF; CDR3nt: TGCGCCAGCAGCTTAGAACCCGGACTAGCGGGCACCGGGGAGCTGTTTTTT
d_gene: NA; j_gene: TRBJ1-1; v_gene: TRBV5-1; abundance: NA; CDR3aa: CASSLTPNTEAFF; CDR3nt: TGCGCCAGCAGCTTAACACCAAACACTGAAGCTTTCTTT
d_gene: NA; j_gene: TRBJ2-7; v_gene: TRBV30; abundance: NA; CDR3aa: CAWSVLSRGSGEQYF; CDR3nt: TGTGCCTGGAGTGTACTGTCCAGGGGTTCGGGCGAGCAGTACTTC
d_gene: NA; j_gene: TRBJ1-2; v_gene: TRBV2; abundance: NA; CDR3aa: CASAMGGRDGYTF; CDR3nt: TGTGCCAGCGCGATGGGGGGGCGCGATGGCTACACCTTC
d_gene: TRBD1; j_gene: TRBJ1-4; v_gene: TRBV7-9; abundance: few; CDR3aa: CASSSNGTGFEKLFF; CDR3nt: TGTGCCAGCAGCTCAAACGGGACAGGGTTTGAAAAACTGTTTTTT
d_gene: NA; j_gene: TRBJ1-1; v_gene: TRBV3-1/TRBV3-2; abundance: NA; CDR3aa: CASSLAREEAFF; CDR3nt: TGTGCCAGCAGCCTCGCGAGGGAGGAAGCTTTCTTT
d_gene: TRBD2; j_gene: TRBJ2-1; v_gene: TRBV5-1; abundance: NA; CDR3aa: CASSPTAGGVGEQFF; CDR3nt: TGCGCCAGCAGCCCAACCGCGGGGGGCGTGGGGGAGCAGTTCTTC
d_gene: TRBD2; j_gene: TRBJ2-7; v_gene: TRBV27; abundance: NA; CDR3aa: CASSYGGGSYEQYF; CDR3nt: TGTGCCAGTTCATACGGCGGGGGGAGCTACGAGCAGTACTTC
d_gene: NA; j_gene: TRBJ2-7; v_gene: TRBV11-2; abundance: once; CDR3aa: CASSFSPGYEQYF; CDR3nt: TGTGCCAGCAGCTTCTCACCGGGATACGAGCAGTACTTC
d_gene: TRBD1; j_gene: TRBJ1-3; v_gene: TRBV29-1; abundance: NA; CDR3aa: CSVVRTGGGNTIYF; CDR3nt: TGCAGCGTTGTTAGGACAGGGGGTGGAAACACCATATATTTT
d_gene: TRBD1; j_gene: TRBJ1-2; v_gene: TRBV29-1; abundance: NA; CDR3aa: CSVEGGSRGNYGYTF; CDR3nt: TGCAGCGTTGAAGGCGGAAGCAGGGGGAATTATGGCTACACCTTC
d_gene: NA; j_gene: TRBJ1-6; v_gene: TRBV18; abundance: NA; CDR3aa: CASSPRGALNSPLHF; CDR3nt: TGTGCCAGCTCACCTCGGGGGGCGCTTAATTCACCCCTCCACTTT
d_gene: TRBD1; j_gene: TRBJ1-5; v_gene: TRBV11-2; abundance: NA; CDR3aa: CASSVQTGNNQPQHF; CDR3nt: TGTGCCAGCAGCGTACAGACAGGGAACAATCAGCCCCAGCATTTT
d_gene: NA; j_gene: TRBJ1-3; v_gene: TRBV9; abundance: NA; CDR3aa: CASSVGYSSGNTIYF; CDR3nt: TGTGCCAGCAGCGTAGGGTACAGCTCTGGAAACACCATATATTTT
d_gene: TRBD1; j_gene: TRBJ2-1; v_gene: TRBV11-3; abundance: NA; CDR3aa: CASSLGGTVNNEQFF; CDR3nt: TGTGCCAGCAGCTTAGGAGGGACAGTGAATAATGAGCAGTTCTTC
d_gene: TRBD2; j_gene: TRBJ2-1; v_gene: TRBV3-1/TRBV3-2; abundance: once; CDR3aa: CASSQGPPRGDDNEQFF; CDR3nt: TGTGCCAGCAGCCAAGGCCCGCCCCGGGGGGACGACAATGAGCAGTTCTTC
d_gene: TRBD1; j_gene: TRBJ2-4; v_gene: TRBV10-3; abundance: NA; CDR3aa: CAIGPLPGTGENIQYF; CDR3nt: TGTGCCATCGGCCCCCTCCCCGGGACAGGCGAAAACATTCAGTACTTC
d_gene: NA; j_gene: TRBJ2-2; v_gene: TRBV12-3/TRBV12-4; abundance: NA; CDR3aa: CASSLLTGELFF; CDR3nt: TGTGCCAGCAGTCTTCTGACCGGGGAGCTGTTTTTT
d_gene: TRBD1; j_gene: TRBJ2-6; v_gene: TRBV5-5; abundance: NA; CDR3aa: CASSRTGNAANVLTF; CDR3nt: TGTGCCAGCAGCCGGACAGGGAATGCGGCCAACGTCCTGACTTTC